This T cell receptor (beta chain) was profiled in a study of T cells in Graves' hyperthyroidism and ophthalmopathy. The study, taken as a whole, reports: Blood shared most expanded thyroid clonotypes above 0.001.

From 10 ml of fresh peripheral blood, PBMCs were isolated. TCR beta CDR3 sequences were amplified from RNA transcripts. A first-round RT-PCR of the TCR CDR3 used the HTBI primer set. TCRdb re-called the multiplex PCR reads with MiXCR, one entry per CDR3 protein. The table records about 560,000 distinct CDR3 sequences, about a sixth of them present only once. The CDR3 contains 13 residues. CDR1 SGHRS and CDR2 YFSETQ come from the germline V gene. Comment on this clonotype: Its antigen is not known. This may come from a read error, since a much larger clone is one base off.

The sample taken for sequencing was blood. The sequence was obtained from a woman aged 18-29 years with Graves' hyperthyroidism. The gene calls are TRBV5-1 and TRBJ2-5; the D gene could be TRBD1 or TRBD2 (5 bases each). The J call may be in error: the DNA end matches TRBJ2-1 better. As DNA, the CDR3 is TGCGCCAGCAGCCAGAGGGGAGAAGAGACCCAGTTCTTC. Residues: CASSQRGEETQFF.